This T cell receptor (beta chain) was found in a study of blood T cell repertoires in COVID-19. The Seattle patients, enrolled during active infection, were followed longitudinally. TCRdb's table, derived via immunoSEQ multiplex PCR, lists solely in-frame clones and lacks some. The table has 140,000 to 150,000 clones, approximately 85% seen once. Germline V gene data show CDR1 as SGHRS and CDR2 as YFSETQ. The V gene end was trimmed by 4 bases and the J gene end by 3 bases; junction bases not matched to a gene: 14. The CDR3 is 19 amino acids. The receptor's source is a woman in her sixties or seventies with COVID-19, enrolled during active disease. Sequencing input: peripheral blood. The V call is TRBV5-1, the J call TRBJ2-5; TRBD2 aligns across 14 bases. The CDR3 here is CASSTGLAGGGFIKETQYF. In nucleotides, the CDR3 is TGCGCCAGCAGCACCGGACTAGCGGGGGGCGGTTTTATTAAAGAGACCCAGTACTTC.